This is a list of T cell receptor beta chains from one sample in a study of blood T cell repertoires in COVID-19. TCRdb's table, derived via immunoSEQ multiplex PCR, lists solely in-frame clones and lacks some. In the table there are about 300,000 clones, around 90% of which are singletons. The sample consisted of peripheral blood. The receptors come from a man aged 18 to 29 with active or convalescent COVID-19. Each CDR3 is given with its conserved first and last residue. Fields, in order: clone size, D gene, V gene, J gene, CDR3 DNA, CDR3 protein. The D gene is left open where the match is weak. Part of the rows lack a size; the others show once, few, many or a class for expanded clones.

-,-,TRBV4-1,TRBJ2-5,TGCGCCAGCAGCCACCCGACAGTTAACCAAGAGACCCAGTACTTC,CASSHPTVNQETQYF
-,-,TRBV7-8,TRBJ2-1,TGTGCCAGCAGCTTAGCGCTGCCCCGGAGTGAGCAGTTCTTC,CASSLALPRSEQFF
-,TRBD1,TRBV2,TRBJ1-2,TGTGCCAGCAGCCTAAGGCAGGGGGGCGTGCTGGGGAGATCCTACGGCTACACCTTC,CASSLRQGGVLGRSYGYTF
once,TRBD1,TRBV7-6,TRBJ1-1,TGTGCCAGCAGCTGGAAGACAGGGGGCGCGGCTGAAGCTTTCTTT,CASSWKTGGAAEAFF
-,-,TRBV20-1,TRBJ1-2,-,CSASSGQGAFSYGYTF
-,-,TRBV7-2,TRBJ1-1,TGTGCCAGCAGCTCGCTAGGGGGTCTAGTCACTGAAGCTTTCTTT,CASSSLGGLVTEAFF
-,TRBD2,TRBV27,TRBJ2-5,TGTGCCAGCAGCATCGGGGGACTAGCGGGTGAGGCCCAGTACTTC,CASSIGGLAGEAQYF
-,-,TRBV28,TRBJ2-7,TGTGCCAGCAGTTCGGACAGAACTAGCTCCTACGAGCAGTACTTC,CASSSDRTSSYEQYF
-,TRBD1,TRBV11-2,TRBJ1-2,TGTGCCAGCAGCTGGCGAGGTCCCGTGACAGGGGCAAATGGCTACACCTTC,CASSWRGPVTGANGYTF
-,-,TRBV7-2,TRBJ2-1,TGTGCCAGCAGTCCCGGGATAAACTCCTACAATGAGCAGTTCTTC,CASSPGINSYNEQFF
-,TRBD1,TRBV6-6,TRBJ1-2,TGTGCCAGCAGTTACTCGAGGGACAGGGGCCGGAATGGCTACACCTTC,CASSYSRDRGRNGYTF
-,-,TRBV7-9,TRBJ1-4,TGTGCCAGCAGCCTCGGGCAGGGCAGTGAAAAACTGTTTTTT,CASSLGQGSEKLFF
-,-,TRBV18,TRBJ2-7,TGTGCCAGCTCACCTTACGACAGGTTTAACGAGCAGTACTTC,CASSPYDRFNEQYF
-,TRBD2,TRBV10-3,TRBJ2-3,TGTGCCATATTAGCGGGGACTTTGGGTACGCAGTATTTT,CAILAGTLGTQYF
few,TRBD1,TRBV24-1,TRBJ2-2,TGTGCCACCAGTGATTCCACAGGGGGCATCGCCGGGGAGCTGTTTTTT,CATSDSTGGIAGELFF
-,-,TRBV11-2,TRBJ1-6,TGTGCCAGCAGCTTTCAGGTTAATTCACCCCTCCACTTT,CASSFQVNSPLHF
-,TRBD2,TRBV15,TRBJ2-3,TGTGCCACCAGCAAAGGACTAGCTACGCAGTATTTT,CATSKGLATQYF
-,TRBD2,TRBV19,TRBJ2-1,TGTGCCAGTAGGACGAGCGGGGGGCCTTACAATGAGCAGTTCTTC,CASRTSGGPYNEQFF
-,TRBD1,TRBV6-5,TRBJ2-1,TGTGCCAGCCAGCTTGGACAGGGGGCAATCAATGAGCAGTTCTTC,CASQLGQGAINEQFF
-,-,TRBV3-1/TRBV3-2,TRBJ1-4,TGTGCCAGCAGCCAAACGGGTGGGGAAAAACTGTTTTTT,CASSQTGGEKLFF
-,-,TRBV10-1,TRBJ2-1,TGCGCCAGCAGTGAAAGCTGGGCCACCCGGGGAGTTCGGAATGAGCAGTTCTTC,CASSESWATRGVRNEQFF
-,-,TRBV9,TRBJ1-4,TGTGCCAGCAGCCCTCACAGCGGCTTTAATGAAAAACTGTTTTTT,CASSPHSGFNEKLFF
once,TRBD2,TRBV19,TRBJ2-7,TGTGCCAGTAAAGTTGGAGCGGGGACGGTCTACGAGCAGTACTTC,CASKVGAGTVYEQYF
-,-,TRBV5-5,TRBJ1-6,TGTGCCAGCAGCTTTGGCAGGGTACCTTATAATTCACCCCTCCACTTT,CASSFGRVPYNSPLHF
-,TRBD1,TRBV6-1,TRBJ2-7,TGTGCCAGCAGTGAACGGGGGACAGGGGGATTTTACGAGCAGTACTTC,CASSERGTGGFYEQYF
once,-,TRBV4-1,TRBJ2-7,TGCGCCAGCAGCCAAGAAAGCAGGGTATCCCACGAGCAGTACTTC,CASSQESRVSHEQYF